What follows are 11 T cell receptor beta chains derived from one specimen sequenced in a study of naive and memory T cell subsets. As for treatment: skin biopsy from PPD injection site in Mantoux-positive individual. An oligonucleotide containing a UMI was ligated to the 3' end of TCR cDNA. Ligated cDNA underwent four rounds of PCR with nested alpha and beta constant region primers and SP2. TCRdb reanalysed the UMI-ligation and nested PCR reads using MiXCR and keeps one entry per CDR3 protein. The top ten hold roughly 3.9% of the sample, which has 35,000 to 40,000 distinct CDR3 sequences, approximately 11% seen once. Specimen: skin, collected from a tuberculin skin test site. The receptors shown here come from an adult in good health.

This chain uses TRBV20-1 with TRBJ2-5, with 9 positions matching TRBD1. V shed 6 bases and J 2 bases; nucleotides not matched to a gene: 4. The CDR3 length is 13 residues. CDR1 and CDR2 from the germline V gene are DFQATT and SNEGSKA (reference sequence). The CDR3, as DNA: TGCAGTGCCGCCGGACAGGGGCAAGAGACCCAGTACTTC. Translating gives CSAAGQGQETQYF.

This clonotype has a count of ten or more. J is TRBJ2-7 and V is TRBV20-1, with TRBD1 as a possible D gene (6 bases). Trimming cost V 5 bases and J 5 bases, with 19 bases left between them. The CDR3 length is 14 residues. The germline gives CDR1 DFQATT, CDR2 SNEGSKA (reference sequence). CDR3: CSARRTVGVDEQYF. CDR3 in DNA: TGCAGTGCTCGAAGGACAGTAGGGGTTGACGAGCAGTACTTC.

This clonotype was detected only a few times. The chain is built from TRBV28 and TRBJ2-3; TRBD1 matches at 7 bases. The CDR3 covers 15 residues. The ends lost 3 bases at V and 1 base at J; junction bases unmatched: 4. Germline assignment: CDR1 MDHEN and CDR2 SYDVKM. CDR3 region: CASSFRRGRTDTQYF. The CDR3 DNA sequence: TGTGCCAGCAGTTTCCGTAGGGGGCGCACAGATACGCAGTATTTT.

Many counts were recorded for this clonotype. The chain recombines TRBV7-2 with TRBJ2-7; D gene uncertain. V was shortened by 1 base and J by 2 bases, with 6 bases between the two germline ends. Germline V lookup: CDR1 SGHTA, CDR2 FQGNSA. The CDR3 extends over 13 amino acids. CDR3 DNA sequence: TGTGCCAGCAGCTTAGGGAGTCCCTACGAGCAGTACTTC. Protein: CASSLGSPYEQYF.

The CDR3 DNA reads as TGTGCCTGGGCAGACATTAGCAATCAGCCCCAGCATTTT. Its protein product is CAWADISNQPQHF. The chain recombines TRBV30 with TRBJ1-5; no firm D call. This CDR3 region has 13 residues. The germline gives CDR1 GTSNPN, CDR2 SVGIG (reference sequence). Trimming pared 5 bases from V and 0 bases from J, leaving 8 bases between.

The table lists this clonotype with many counts. The rearrangement links TRBV28 to TRBJ2-6, with D perhaps matching TRBD2 (6 bases). CDR1 is MDHEN and CDR2 is SYDVKM in the germline V gene. CDR3 size: 19 residues. Trimming took 3 bases from V and 0 from J, leaving 18 bases between them. CDR3: CASSFRGGRALSGANVLTF. The DNA for the CDR3 is TGTGCCAGCAGTTTTCGGGGAGGCAGGGCCCTCTCTGGGGCCAACGTCCTGACTTTC.

In its sample, this clonotype ranks as medium-sized (0.01 to 0.1%). J is TRBJ2-7 and V is TRBV7-9; no reliable D call. Per the germline V gene, CDR1 is SEHNR and CDR2 is FQNEAQ (reference sequence). The CDR3 has 14 amino acids. Deletions cut 0 bases from V and 3 bases from J, with 9 bases between. CDR3 sequence (DNA): TGTGCCAGCAGCTTAGCTGTGGCCAGCTACGAGCAGTACTTC. Translation: CASSLAVASYEQYF.

This clonotype has at least ten counts. This sequence joins TRBV10-3 and TRBJ2-3, with D possibly TRBD2 on 6 matching bases. From germline, CDR1 is ENHRY and CDR2 SYGVKD. Trimming removed 4 bases at V and 0 bases at J, with 20 bases between. The CDR3 contains 18 residues. The CDR3 sequence is CAISGPMGLTFSTDTQYF. CDR3 nucleotides: TGTGCCATCAGTGGACCAATGGGACTGACCTTTAGCACAGATACGCAGTATTTT.

This clonotype was picked up one time. For the CDR3, the DNA is TGTGCCAGCTCATACGCCGGGACAGGGGGCATAGGGATTTACAATGAGCAGTTCTTC. Amino acids: CASSYAGTGGIGIYNEQFF. This chain links TRBV18 with TRBJ2-1; TRBD1 agrees at 12 bases. This CDR3 is built from 19 residues. Germline lookup yields CDR1 KGHSH and CDR2 LQKENI. The trim removed 5 bases at V and 4 bases at J, leaving 15 bases unmatched.

This clonotype was seen many times. This chain links TRBV11-1 with TRBJ2-5; D is unclear. The CDR3 runs to 13 residues. The germline V gene has CDR1 SGHAT and CDR2 FQDESV (reference sequence). V shed 5 bases and J shed 5 bases, with 12 bases lying between them. Here the CDR3 reads CASSPPYWETQYF. The CDR3 DNA reads as TGTGCCAGCAGCCCCCCCTACTGGGAGACCCAGTACTTC. Full variable domain (missing parts from reference TRBV11-1 and TRBJ2-5): EAEVAQSPRYKITEKSQAVAFWCDPISGHATLYWYRQILGQGPELLVQFQDESVVDDSQLPKDRFSAERLKGVDSTLKIQPAELGDSAMYLCASSPPYWETQYFGPGTRLLVL.

Concerning this clonotype: Given the absence of the conserved phenylalanine or tryptophan at the CDR3 end, a read error is likely. This chain connects TRBV6-6 to TRBJ2-7, with TRBD1 matching over 8 bases. The CDR3 covers 15 residues. The junction had 7 bases not matched to a gene; V was cut back by 6 bases and J by 0 bases. Germline V CDR1 and CDR2: MNHNY, SVGAGI (reference sequence). The CDR3 is CASRTPGQASYEQYL. For the CDR3, the DNA is TGTGCCAGCAGAACTCCGGGACAGGCCTCCTACGAGCAGTACCTC.